The next 4 T cell receptor beta chains were all read from a single sample in a study of cytomegalovirus exposure and HLA in healthy donors. The PCR was carried out with 60 Vbeta primers and 13 Jbeta primers. TCRdb's table, derived via immunoSEQ multiplex PCR, lists solely in-frame clones and lacks some. The sample consists of some 150,000 clones, about 75% of them appearing once. The sequenced sample was PBMCs. The receptors here all came from a man aged 35 to 55 in good health and CMV-seronegative.

This chain uses TRBV6-5 with TRBJ1-1; possibly TRBD1 for D (6 bases). CDR3 length: 14 residues. V was trimmed by 5 bases and J by 7 bases, leaving 17 bases between them. Germline V gene lookup returns CDR1 MNHEY and CDR2 SVGAGI. CDR3 DNA sequence: TGTGCCAGCAGTCCCTTTACAGGGACCCTTGAAGCTTTCTTT. Translated, it gives CASSPFTGTLEAFF.

This rearrangement joins TRBV4-1 to TRBJ2-5; 7 bases line up with TRBD1. This CDR3 region has 15 residues. Trimming took 3 bases from V and 2 from J; bases not matched to a gene: 6. Germline loops: CDR1 MGHRA, CDR2 YSYEKL. In nucleotides, the CDR3 is TGCGCCAGCAGCCAGTCTACAGGGGCACAAGAGACCCAGTACTTC. The encoded protein is CASSQSTGAQETQYF.

This sequence joins TRBV5-1 and TRBJ2-7; 11 bases match TRBD2. CDR3 length equals 16 residues. Trimming removed 0 bases from V and 1 base from J; junction bases left unmatched: 3. The germline V gene encodes CDR1 SGHRS and CDR2 YFSETQ. This CDR3 is CASSLETSGVSYEQYF. Written as DNA, the CDR3 is TGCGCCAGCAGCTTGGAGACTAGCGGGGTTTCCTACGAGCAGTACTTC.

This chain uses TRBV19 with TRBJ1-1; possibly TRBD1 for D (5 bases). V was shortened by 10 bases and J by 1 base, with 22 bases between the two germline ends. CDR1 is LNHDA, CDR2 SQIVND, per germline (reference sequence). The CDR3 loop spans 16 amino acids. CDR3: CATTTLMGLGNTEAFF. The CDR3 nucleotides read TGTGCCACTACAACTCTCATGGGGCTAGGGAACACTGAAGCTTTCTTT.